This T cell receptor beta chain appears in the sequencing data of a study of blood T cells in healthy people across ages (dated by TCRdb to between 2014 and 2017). Turning to the overall study: In model experiments, roughly one uniquely barcoded TCR beta cDNA molecule per two T cells was captured by template switching. The study measured age-related changes in TCR beta repertoire diversity using deep sequencing normalized with unique cDNA molecular identifiers. The donors were divided into four age groups: young (average approximately 17 years), middle-aged (roughly 42), aged (approximately 64) and long-lived (about 84). To avoid experimental bias, donors of different ages were spread randomly across the sequencing lanes. Using the same blood draw, the study looked at two additional independent replicas of 1 million unique cDNA reads for two donors, one aged 18 to 30 and the other aged 80 or older. General conclusions and limits of the study: As age increased, observed TCR beta diversity per million T cells dropped in a roughly linear way, and a significant reduction was already evident by age 40. Estimates of total diversity based on one million sequenced T cells were regarded as lower bounds and as underestimates. The CMV infection status of donors was not known, potentially confounding age-related changes in expanded clonotypes. The long-lived group showed more naive CD4+ T cells, fewer expanded clones and increased TCR diversity than the aged group, suggesting age selection. Since profiling was done on bulk unsorted PBMCs, naive and antigen-experienced compartments could not be conclusively compared. There was a strong correlation between observed TCR beta diversity and the percentage of naive T cells measured by flow cytometry.

Trimming leaves V shorter by 10 bases and J shorter by 1 base, with the junction holding 5 bases beyond the gene matches. Measured from the cysteine to the phenylalanine, the CDR3 is 14 residues long. The kept DNA is CDR3 alone, 42 bases in frame from the first base. In the germline V gene, CDR1 corresponds to SGHAT and CDR2 to FQNNGV. Systemically healthy Caucasian individuals from Russia, 39 in total and aged about 6 to 95 years, were included as donors. Each donor gave 8 to 10 milliliters of peripheral blood, drawn into EDTA-treated Vacutainer tubes. Ficoll-Paque density-gradient centrifugation was used to isolate PBMCs, with at least 7 million per sample. Total RNA was extracted from PBMCs with Trizol reagent, with at least 6 micrograms obtained per sample. For every donor, flow cytometry on a PBMC aliquot measured the percentage of naive CD45RAhigh/CD27high T cells. Preparation of the library involved 5' RACE. TCRdb records Illumina HiSeq 2500 as the sequencer. A second PCR of roughly 7 to 11 cycles was performed with a sample-barcoded 5' primer and a J-beta primer mix. A template-switch 5' adaptor carrying 12 random nucleotides introduced a unique molecular identifier onto each TCR beta cDNA molecule. Each sample yielded at least 3 million CDR3-containing paired-end reads. All of the RNA was converted into first-strand cDNA using the Mint cDNA synthesis kit, with a TRBC-specific oligonucleotide serving as the primer. Following uracil-DNA glycosylase treatment, all cDNA underwent a first 18-cycle PCR with the universal primers M1SS and BC2_uni_R. The authors' analysis ran thus. Normalization of each sample was performed by random selection of 1 million high-quality reads, each carrying a distinct molecular identifier. Reads with shared molecular identifiers were discarded instead of being binned into consensus sequences. CDR3 identification, clonotype clustering and error correction used MiTCR with a Q25 quality threshold and the strictest error-elimination algorithm. Lower-bound total TCR beta diversity was estimated with a nonparametric unseen species model using Euler transformation. The public reads were reprocessed in TCRdb via fastp at Q25 and MiXCR, keeping in-frame beta chains. Identical CDR3 protein sequences are pooled into one entry, listed with their most common genes and DNA. It is TCRdb's table, rather than the study itself, that gives the V and J calls and clone size. A total of over 1.5 million distinct CDR3 sequences appear in this sample, roughly 50% of them only once. 2.1% of the sample comes from the top ten.

This clonotype was recorded a few times. The specificity of this receptor is unknown. No base-level quality is on record; no much larger clone is a single base apart. The chain links TRBV11-2 with TRBJ2-5, with TRBD2 matching 11 junction bases. The sequence derives from a woman aged 40 to 50 in good health. The sample comprised blood. This receptor carries the CDR3 CANLAGGPQETQYF. The base sequence is TGTGCCAACTTAGCGGGGGGGCCCCAAGAGACCCAGTACTTC.